The 25 T cell receptor beta chains reported below all come from one sample, sequenced in a study of human T cells and chemical hapten exposure (dated by TCRdb to the early 2020s). Libraries were built with RACE. Sequencing relied on a NextSeq 500. Using fastp trimming at Q25 and MiXCR clonotype assembly, TCRdb reanalyzed the public sequencing data and kept in-frame beta chains. Here each entry gathers all rows of one CDR3 protein and keeps the most common genes and DNA. The sample includes tens of thousands of distinct CDR3 sequences, with about 10% observed a single time. About 2.5% of the sample comes from the top ten. The sample's time point label, decoded: patch test 2, 6 weeks after DPC sensitization. The treatment or condition label, read with the paper, signifies: therapeutic diphenylcyclopropenone sensitization with weekly scalp DPC. Sequenced here: whole blood, sampled in connection with sensitization to the hapten diphenylcyclopropenone (DPC). The receptor set was obtained from a woman aged 25 to 39 with alopecia areata. Some clones in this sample may be carry-over from other donors' samples.

This chain joins TRBV5-1 and TRBJ2-7; 8 bases align to TRBD1. The length of the CDR3 is 14 residues. V dropped 4 bases and J dropped 1; count of bases not matched to a gene: 4. CDR1 SGHRS and CDR2 YFSETQ come from the germline V gene. CDR3 DNA sequence: TGCGCCAGCAGCCGAGGGACAGGTTCCTACGAGCAGTACTTC. It translates to CASSRGTGSYEQYF.

This clonotype was recorded at least ten times. The rearrangement uses TRBV19 and TRBJ2-2; D gene uncertain. The CDR3 loop spans 15 amino acids. In germline, CDR1 is LNHDA, CDR2 SQIVND (reference sequence). The V and J ends lost 3 bases and 1 base respectively, with 9 bases between them. As DNA, the CDR3 is TGTGCCAGTAGTATCAGACGGCTGAACACCGGGGAGCTGTTTTTT. Its translation is CASSIRRLNTGELFF. Full variable domain (rest looked up from reference TRBV19 and TRBJ2-2): DGGITQSPKYLFRKEGQNVTLSCEQNLNHDAMYWYRQDPGQGLRLIYYSQIVNDFQKGDIAEGYSVSREKKESFPLTVTSAQKNPTAFYLCASSIRRLNTGELFFGEGSRLTVL.

This clonotype was counted at least ten times. The V call is TRBV28, the J call TRBJ1-3; 7 bases match TRBD1. Germline V gene sequence: CDR1 MDHEN, CDR2 SYDVKM. V lost 8 bases to trimming and J lost 4 bases; unmatched junction nucleotides: 5. There are 13 residues in the CDR3. The CDR3 nucleotides read TGTGCCAGCCTGACAGGGATCGGAAACACCATATATTTT. Amino acid sequence: CASLTGIGNTIYF.

V usage is TRBV4-2 and J usage is TRBJ2-1; a possible D gene is TRBD1 (7 bases). Germline values: CDR1 LGHNA, CDR2 YNFKEQ. The V end was cut by 10 bases, the J end by 7 bases, with 14 bases between. The length of the CDR3 is 12 residues. CDR3 in DNA: TGTGCCACAAACTCAGGGGGGAATGAGCAGTTCTTC. Protein sequence: CATNSGGNEQFF.

This clonotype was counted between two and nine times. Germline is not matched at one junction end, which may reflect a read error. The chain uses TRBV20-1 and TRBJ2-1, with 11 bases identical to TRBD2. CDR1 and CDR2 from the germline V gene are DFQATT and SNEGSKA (reference sequence). This CDR3 has 11 amino acids. CDR3 bases: TGCAGTGCACGTACTAGCGGGGGTGCAGTTTTC. It encodes CSARTSGGAVF.

This clonotype was seen at least ten times. This chain connects TRBV27 to TRBJ2-7; D not resolved. Germline V gene sequence: CDR1 MNHEY, CDR2 SMNVEV (reference sequence). V lost 5 bases and J 4 bases, leaving 18 bases between the germline ends. The CDR3 consists of 15 residues. DNA for the CDR3: TGTGCCAGCAGTCCGCTCGATCGAGTATCGTACGAGCAGTACTTC. It specifies CASSPLDRVSYEQYF.

This chain uses TRBV2 with TRBJ1-6; the D gene is possibly TRBD1 (6 bases). V gave up 3 bases and J gave up 7 bases, with 10 bases separating them. Germline assignment: CDR1 SNHLY and CDR2 FYNNEI. The CDR3 has 14 residues. DNA of the CDR3: TGTGCCAGCAGTGACTACAGGGCGAATTCACCCCTCCACTTT. It translates to CASSDYRANSPLHF.

This clonotype was counted a single time. A much bigger clone sits one base away, suggesting this may be a read error. The chain uses TRBV12-3 or TRBV12-4 and TRBJ1-4, with D unclear. Trimming took off 5 bases at V and 8 bases at J, with 9 bases between the two ends. The length of the CDR3 is 12 residues. The CDR3 nucleotides read TGTGCCAGCAGTGGGTCTGTCGAAAAACTGTTTTTT. Translating gives CASSGSVEKLFF.

At least ten counts were recorded for this clonotype. The rearrangement joins TRBV6-5 to TRBJ2-2, with TRBD1 matching over 9 bases. The CDR3 runs 15 residues. The junction had 9 bases not matched to a gene; V was cut back by 6 bases and J by 7 bases. Per germline, CDR1 MNHEY and CDR2 SVGAGI. The CDR3 DNA follows: TGTGCCAGCAGGCCCGGGACAGGGAAGATCGGGGAGCTGTTTTTT. Translating gives CASRPGTGKIGELFF.

This clonotype was observed many times. The CDR3 DNA reads as TGTGCCAGCAGCTTAGTCCAGGGGTATAATTCACCCCTCCACTTT. Translated, it gives CASSLVQGYNSPLHF. This rearrangement joins TRBV7-2 to TRBJ1-6; possible D gene TRBD1, 6 bases. V was clipped by 1 base and J by 4 bases, with 8 bases between them. The germline V gene encodes CDR1 SGHTA and CDR2 FQGNSA. The CDR3 extends over 15 amino acids.

This chain joins TRBV7-2 and TRBJ2-5; TRBD2 aligns across 8 bases. V gave up 6 bases and J gave up 5 bases; unmatched junction bases: 8. Germline V gives CDR1 SGHTA, CDR2 FQGNSA. This CDR3 comprises 14 residues. CDR3 loop: CASRVAGGRETQYF. The CDR3 DNA sequence: TGTGCCAGCAGAGTGGCGGGGGGCCGGGAGACCCAGTACTTC.

J is TRBJ1-2 and V is TRBV20-1; D gene ambiguous. V was trimmed by 5 bases and J by 2 bases, leaving 3 bases between them. This CDR3 comprises 10 residues. CDR1 and CDR2 from the germline V gene are DFQATT and SNEGSKA (reference sequence). This CDR3 is CSAQNYGYTF. The CDR3 DNA reads as TGCAGTGCTCAAAACTATGGCTACACCTTC.

This clonotype was observed many times. This chain uses TRBV29-1 with TRBJ2-2; a weak D match, TRBD1 (6 bases). Trimming removed 4 bases from V and 0 bases from J, with 9 bases in between. CDR3 length: 14 amino acids. CDR1 is SQVTM, CDR2 ANQGSEA, per germline. CDR3 loop: CSVGWTANTGELFF. The DNA of the CDR3 is TGCAGCGTTGGGTGGACAGCGAACACCGGGGAGCTGTTTTTT.

This clonotype has at least ten counts. This rearrangement joins TRBV5-6 to TRBJ2-1; no reliable D call. V gave up 0 bases and J gave up 6 bases, with 13 bases separating them. The CDR3 runs to 15 residues. Germline V gives CDR1 SGHDT, CDR2 YYEEEE. DNA for the CDR3: TGTGCCAGCAGCTTGGACTATCCCGTAGCCAATGAGCAGTTCTTC. Encoded protein: CASSLDYPVANEQFF.

This clonotype has a count of ten or more. The J gene is TRBJ2-5, the V gene TRBV29-1; TRBD2 might be the D (5 bases). The CDR3 is 12 amino acids. Germline CDR1 and CDR2: SQVTM and ANQGSEA. V lost 4 bases and J lost 5, with 11 bases in between. The CDR3 here is CSVASGFETQYF. In DNA, the CDR3 is TGCAGCGTTGCGTCGGGGTTCGAGACCCAGTACTTC. Together with reference TRBV29-1 and TRBJ2-5, the CDR3 gives the full variable domain: SAVISQKPSRDICQRGTSLTIQCQVDSQVTMMFWYRQQPGQSLTLIATANQGSEATYESGFVIDKFPISRPNLTFSTLTVSNMSPEDSSIYLCSVASGFETQYFGPGTRLLVL.

In this sample, this clonotype turned up many times. The V gene is TRBV18, the J gene TRBJ1-5; 7 bases line up with TRBD1. The CDR3 consists of 16 residues. The V segment lost 3 bases and the J segment 4 bases; nucleotides outside the gene matches: 9. Germline loops: CDR1 KGHSH, CDR2 LQKENI. The CDR3, as DNA: TGTGCCAGCTCACCTGCGAATTCACAGGGGAATCAGCCCCAGCATTTT. This codes for CASSPANSQGNQPQHF.

This clonotype was seen ten or more times. The chain carries TRBV6-2 or TRBV6-3 and TRBJ2-2; TRBD2 agrees at 13 bases. This CDR3 contains 15 residues. V lost 4 bases and J lost 6; bases outside the gene matches: 2. Germline CDR1 is MNHEY and CDR2 is SVGEGT. CDR3 amino acids: CASSFGLAGAGELFF. CDR3 sequence (DNA): TGTGCCAGCAGTTTCGGACTAGCGGGAGCCGGGGAGCTGTTTTTT.

The chain is built from TRBV7-8 and TRBJ1-5; D unclear. Trimming shortened V by 1 base and J by 3 bases, and 7 bases separated the two germline ends. The CDR3 has 14 residues. Looked up from germline, CDR1 is SGHVS and CDR2 is FQNEAQ. Written as DNA, the CDR3 is TGTGCCAGCAGCTTAGGGTCCTTCAATCAGCCCCAGCATTTT. The encoded protein is CASSLGSFNQPQHF.

The chain has TRBV7-2 and TRBJ2-3; D is possibly TRBD1 (6 bases). CDR1 is SGHTA, CDR2 FQGNSA, per germline. This CDR3 is built from 15 residues. V lost 4 bases, J lost 5 bases, and 16 bases lay in between. The CDR3: CASSSQTGGGDTQYF. CDR3 bases: TGTGCCAGCAGCTCGCAGACAGGTGGCGGAGATACGCAGTATTTT. Combining the CDR3 with reference TRBV7-2 and TRBJ2-3 gives the whole variable domain GAGVSQSPSNKVTEKGKDVELRCDPISGHTALYWYRQSLGQGLEFLIYFQGNSAPDKSGLPSDRFSAERTGGSVSTLTIQRTQQEDSAVYLCASSSQTGGGDTQYFGPGTRLTVL.

This clonotype has ten or more counts. J is TRBJ1-2 and V is TRBV29-1, with 12 bases that match TRBD1. This CDR3 spans 12 amino acids. Trimming took 6 bases from V and 7 from J; bases not matched to a gene: 3. The germline gives CDR1 SQVTM, CDR2 ANQGSEA. CDR3 residues: CSVGQGAVGYTF. Written as DNA, the CDR3 is TGCAGCGTGGGACAGGGGGCAGTTGGCTACACCTTC.

This clonotype came up many times. The chain has TRBV29-1 and TRBJ1-3; 7 bases fit TRBD1. CDR3 size: 13 residues. V trimming: 7 bases; J trimming: 4 bases; junction bases outside the gene matches: 7. CDR1 and CDR2 from the germline V gene are SQVTM and ANQGSEA. The DNA of the CDR3 is TGCAGCGCCGGGACAGTGAGGGGAAACACCATATATTTT. This codes for CSAGTVRGNTIYF.

The chain links TRBV12-3 or TRBV12-4 to TRBJ1-5; 7 bases map to TRBD1. V lost 2 bases to trimming and J lost 1 base; unmatched junction nucleotides: 2. The CDR3 is 15 residues long. The CDR3 sequence is CASSLTGVSNQPQHF. CDR3 in DNA: TGTGCCAGCAGTTTAACAGGGGTAAGCAATCAGCCCCAGCATTTT.

In this sample, this clonotype turned up many times. The chain recombines TRBV6-2 or TRBV6-3 with TRBJ1-5, with 9 bases that match TRBD1. The junction had 5 bases not matched to a gene; V was cut back by 2 bases and J by 3 bases. Per the germline V gene, CDR1 is MNHEY and CDR2 is SVGEGT. The CDR3 is made up of 16 amino acids. The chain's CDR3 is CASSYTGTGSNQPQHF. The DNA of the CDR3 is TGTGCCAGCAGTTACACGGGGACAGGGTCCAATCAGCCCCAGCATTTT.

This clonotype has a count of ten or more. The chain has TRBV2 and TRBJ1-5; D not resolved. CDR1 is SNHLY and CDR2 is FYNNEI in the germline V gene. This CDR3 is built from 12 residues. V was clipped by 4 bases and J by 4 bases, with 5 bases between them. Here the CDR3 reads CASSGSNQPQHF. CDR3 coding DNA: TGTGCCAGCAGTGGATCGAATCAGCCCCAGCATTTT.

This clonotype occurred many times. The gene calls are TRBV2 and TRBJ2-7, with TRBD2 matching over 11 bases. CDR1 SNHLY and CDR2 FYNNEI come from the germline V gene. CDR3 length: 15 residues. Trimming at V came to 5 bases and at J to 9 bases, leaving 12 bases not matched to a gene. CDR3 region: CASSFLAGGRLGQYF. CDR3 coding DNA: TGTGCCAGCAGTTTTCTAGCGGGGGGACGTCTCGGGCAGTACTTC. Full variable domain (rest looked up from reference TRBV2 and TRBJ2-7): EPEVTQTPSHQVTQMGQEVILRCVPISNHLYFYWYRQILGQKVEFLVSFYNNEISEKSEIFDDQFSVERPDGSNFTLKIRSTKLEDSAMYFCASSFLAGGRLGQYFGPGTRLTVT.